The source of this T cell receptor beta chain is a study of CD8 T cells in Susac syndrome. Turning to the study itself: The Susac syndrome patients were therapy-naive, on corticosteroids, or on intravenous immunoglobulin alone at blood draw.

Study results and limitations: Across the total CD8+ repertoires, about 15 Susac-specific public clones were detected, and across the CD8+ TEMRA repertoires, a few such clones were detected.

As for this clonotype: The antigen remains undetermined.

A quantity of about 0.45 to 1 ug RNA underwent reverse transcription using random hexamers. MiXCR was run by TCRdb on the immunoSEQ multiplex PCR reads, yielding one entry per CDR3 protein. Among around 110,000 distinct CDR3 sequences listed, roughly 95% were seen once. The CDR3 runs 14 residues. V lost 2 bases and J lost 4, with 11 bases in between. Looked up from germline, CDR1 is SGHTA and CDR2 is FQGNSA. This receptor was taken from a human donor with Susac syndrome. The chain has TRBV7-2 and TRBJ1-2; D is possibly TRBD1 (6 bases). Input material: CD8+ T cells from PBMCs. DNA for the CDR3: TGTGCCAGCAGCTTAAACAGGGTCGGCTATGGCTACACCTTC. This gives the protein CASSLNRVGYGYTF.